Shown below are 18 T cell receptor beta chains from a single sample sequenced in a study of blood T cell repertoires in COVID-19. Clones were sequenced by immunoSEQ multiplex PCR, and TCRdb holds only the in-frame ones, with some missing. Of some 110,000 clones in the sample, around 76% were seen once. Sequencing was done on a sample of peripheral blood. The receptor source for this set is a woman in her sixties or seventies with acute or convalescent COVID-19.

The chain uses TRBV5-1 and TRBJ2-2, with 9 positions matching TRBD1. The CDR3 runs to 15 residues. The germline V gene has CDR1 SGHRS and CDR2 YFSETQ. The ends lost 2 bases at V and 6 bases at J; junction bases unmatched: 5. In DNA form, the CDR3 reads TGCGCCAGCAGCTTTATACAGGGGGCGGCCGGGGAGCTGTTTTTT. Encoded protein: CASSFIQGAAGELFF.

The CDR3 nucleotides are TGTGCCAGTACGCGGACCGCGGCTAGCGGGGACTACAATGAGCAGTTCTTC. Its protein product is CASTRTAASGDYNEQFF. The chain joins TRBV19 to TRBJ2-1, with 9 bases identical to TRBD2. Germline V lookup: CDR1 LNHDA, CDR2 SQIVND (reference sequence). V was pared by 7 bases and J by 3 bases, with 13 bases of the junction left unmatched. The CDR3 has 17 amino acids.

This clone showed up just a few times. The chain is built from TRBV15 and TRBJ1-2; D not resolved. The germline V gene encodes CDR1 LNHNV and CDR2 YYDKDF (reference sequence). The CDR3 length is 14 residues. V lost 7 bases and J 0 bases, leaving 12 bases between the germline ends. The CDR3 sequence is CATTSDKSNYGYTF. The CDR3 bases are TGTGCCACCACCTCCGACAAATCTAACTATGGCTACACCTTC.

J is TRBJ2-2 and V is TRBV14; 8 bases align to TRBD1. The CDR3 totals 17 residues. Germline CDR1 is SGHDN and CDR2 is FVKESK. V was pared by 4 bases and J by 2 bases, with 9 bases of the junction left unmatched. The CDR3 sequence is CASSLSWTGKNTGELFF. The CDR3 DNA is TGTGCCAGCAGCCTATCCTGGACAGGGAAAAACACCGGGGAGCTGTTTTTT.

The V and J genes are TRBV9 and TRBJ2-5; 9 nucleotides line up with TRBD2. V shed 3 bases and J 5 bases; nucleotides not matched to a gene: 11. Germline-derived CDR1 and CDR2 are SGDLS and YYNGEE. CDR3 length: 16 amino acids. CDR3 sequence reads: CASSARGSGGGETQYF. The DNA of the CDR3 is TGTGCCAGCAGCGCCCGGGGTAGCGGGGGCGGGGAGACCCAGTACTTC.

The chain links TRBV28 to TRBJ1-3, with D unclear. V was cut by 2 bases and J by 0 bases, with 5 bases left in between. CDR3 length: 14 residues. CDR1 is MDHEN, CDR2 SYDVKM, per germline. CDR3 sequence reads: CASSLKLSGNTIYF. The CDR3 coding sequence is TGTGCCAGCAGTTTAAAGCTCTCTGGAAACACCATATATTTT.

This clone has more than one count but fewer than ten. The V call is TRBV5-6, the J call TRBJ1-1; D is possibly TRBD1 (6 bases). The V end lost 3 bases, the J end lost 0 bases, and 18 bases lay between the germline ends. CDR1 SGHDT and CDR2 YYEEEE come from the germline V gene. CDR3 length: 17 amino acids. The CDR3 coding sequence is TGTGCCAGCAGCTCCCAGACAGGTATGACTATGAACACTGAAGCTTTCTTT. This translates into CASSSQTGMTMNTEAFF. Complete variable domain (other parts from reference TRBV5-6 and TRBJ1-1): DAGVTQSPTHLIKTRGQQVTLRCSPKSGHDTVSWYQQALGQGPQFIFQYYEEEERQRGNFPDRFSGHQFPNYSSELNVNALLLGDSALYLCASSSQTGMTMNTEAFFGQGTRLTVV.

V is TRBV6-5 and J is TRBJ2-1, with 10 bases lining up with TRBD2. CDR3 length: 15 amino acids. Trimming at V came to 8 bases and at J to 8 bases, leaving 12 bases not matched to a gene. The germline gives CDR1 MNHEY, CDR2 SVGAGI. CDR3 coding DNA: TGTGCCAGCCTGCTCGGGGCTAGCGGGGGTTATGAGCAGTTCTTC. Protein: CASLLGASGGYEQFF.

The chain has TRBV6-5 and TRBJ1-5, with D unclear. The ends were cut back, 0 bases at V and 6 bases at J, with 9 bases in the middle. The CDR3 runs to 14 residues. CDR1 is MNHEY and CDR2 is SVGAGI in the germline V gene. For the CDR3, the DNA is TGTGCCAGCAGTTACTCGAGTTCCGGTCAGCCCCAGCATTTT. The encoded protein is CASSYSSSGQPQHF.

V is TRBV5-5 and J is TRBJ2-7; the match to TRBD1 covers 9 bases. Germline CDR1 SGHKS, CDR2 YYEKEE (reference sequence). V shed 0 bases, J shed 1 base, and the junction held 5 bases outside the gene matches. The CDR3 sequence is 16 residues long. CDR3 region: CASSLAPGQGSYEQYF. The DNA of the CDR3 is TGTGCCAGCAGCTTGGCCCCGGGACAGGGATCCTACGAGCAGTACTTC.

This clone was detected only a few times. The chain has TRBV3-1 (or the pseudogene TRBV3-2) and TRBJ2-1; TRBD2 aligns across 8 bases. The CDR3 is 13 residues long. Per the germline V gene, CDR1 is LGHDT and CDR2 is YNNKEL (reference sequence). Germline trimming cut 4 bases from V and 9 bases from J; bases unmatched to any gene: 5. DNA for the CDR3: TGTGCCAGCAGCCCGGGGGGGGGAACTGAGCAGTTCTTC. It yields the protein CASSPGGGTEQFF.

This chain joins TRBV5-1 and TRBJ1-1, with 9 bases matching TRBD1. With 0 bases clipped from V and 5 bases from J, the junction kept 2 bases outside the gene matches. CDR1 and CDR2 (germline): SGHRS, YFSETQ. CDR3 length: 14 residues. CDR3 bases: TGCGCCAGCAGCTTGGGACAGGGGGAAACTGAAGCTTTCTTT. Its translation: CASSLGQGETEAFF.

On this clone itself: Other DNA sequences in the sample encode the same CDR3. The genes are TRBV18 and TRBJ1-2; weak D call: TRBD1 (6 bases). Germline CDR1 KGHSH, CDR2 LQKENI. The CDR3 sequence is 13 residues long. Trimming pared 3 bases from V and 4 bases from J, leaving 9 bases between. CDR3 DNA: TGTGCCAGCTCACCCGACAGGACCTATGGCTACACCTTC. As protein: CASSPDRTYGYTF.

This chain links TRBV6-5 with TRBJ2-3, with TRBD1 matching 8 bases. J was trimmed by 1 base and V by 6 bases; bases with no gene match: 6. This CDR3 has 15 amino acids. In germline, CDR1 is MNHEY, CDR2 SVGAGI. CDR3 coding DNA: TGTGCCAGCAGCACGACAGGGGTAGGCACAGATACGCAGTATTTT. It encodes CASSTTGVGTDTQYF.

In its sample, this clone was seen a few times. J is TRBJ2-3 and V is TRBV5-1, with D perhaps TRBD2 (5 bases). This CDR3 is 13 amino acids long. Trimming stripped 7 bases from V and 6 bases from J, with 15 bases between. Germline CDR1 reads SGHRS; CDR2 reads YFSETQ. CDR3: CASDRGIGDTQYF. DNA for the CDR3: TGCGCCAGCGATCGAGGGATCGGGGATACGCAGTATTTT.

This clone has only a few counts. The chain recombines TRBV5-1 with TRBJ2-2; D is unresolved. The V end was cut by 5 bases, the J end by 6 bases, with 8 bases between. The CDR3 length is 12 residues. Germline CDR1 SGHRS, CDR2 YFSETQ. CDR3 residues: CASSRFAGELFF. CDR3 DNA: TGCGCCAGCAGTCGTTTTGCCGGGGAGCTGTTTTTT.

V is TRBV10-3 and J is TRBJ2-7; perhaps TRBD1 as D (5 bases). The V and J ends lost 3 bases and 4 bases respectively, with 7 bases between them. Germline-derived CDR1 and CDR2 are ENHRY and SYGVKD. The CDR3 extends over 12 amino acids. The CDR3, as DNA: TGTGCCATCAGTGACAGGGTATACGAGCAGTACTTC. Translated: CAISDRVYEQYF.

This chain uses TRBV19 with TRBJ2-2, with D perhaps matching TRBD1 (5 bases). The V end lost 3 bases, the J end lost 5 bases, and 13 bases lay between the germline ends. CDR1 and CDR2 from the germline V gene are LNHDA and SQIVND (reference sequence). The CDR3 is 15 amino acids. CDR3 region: CASSIKGPGTGELFF. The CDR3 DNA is TGTGCCAGTAGTATTAAGGGGCCTGGGACCGGGGAGCTGTTTTTT.